This T cell receptor beta chain derives from a study of breast tumors, draining lymph nodes, adjacent tissues. Study conclusions and caveats: That most tumor T cells come from lymph nodes remained unproven. The data were judged consistent with most tumor T cells coming from lymph node and expanding in tumor.

The CDR3 is made up of 17 amino acids. Germline V gene lookup returns CDR1 SGDLS and CDR2 YYNGEE. A note on this clonotype: No antigen is known for it. At one end the junction does not follow the germline gene, possibly because of a read error.

One entry per CDR3 protein results from TCRdb running MiXCR on the multiplex PCR reads. This table holds under 80,000 distinct CDR3 sequences, roughly 40% found once. This rearrangement joins TRBV9 to TRBJ2-2, with 8 bases fitting TRBD1. The sample consisted of breast tumor tissue. This clonotype was sampled from a female donor with breast cancer. Some clones in this sample may be carry-over from other donors' samples. CDR3 bases: TGTGTCAGCAGCGTAGGACAGGGCGGTGAAGGCACCGGGGAGCTGTTTTTT. It codes for CVSSVGQGGEGTGELFF.